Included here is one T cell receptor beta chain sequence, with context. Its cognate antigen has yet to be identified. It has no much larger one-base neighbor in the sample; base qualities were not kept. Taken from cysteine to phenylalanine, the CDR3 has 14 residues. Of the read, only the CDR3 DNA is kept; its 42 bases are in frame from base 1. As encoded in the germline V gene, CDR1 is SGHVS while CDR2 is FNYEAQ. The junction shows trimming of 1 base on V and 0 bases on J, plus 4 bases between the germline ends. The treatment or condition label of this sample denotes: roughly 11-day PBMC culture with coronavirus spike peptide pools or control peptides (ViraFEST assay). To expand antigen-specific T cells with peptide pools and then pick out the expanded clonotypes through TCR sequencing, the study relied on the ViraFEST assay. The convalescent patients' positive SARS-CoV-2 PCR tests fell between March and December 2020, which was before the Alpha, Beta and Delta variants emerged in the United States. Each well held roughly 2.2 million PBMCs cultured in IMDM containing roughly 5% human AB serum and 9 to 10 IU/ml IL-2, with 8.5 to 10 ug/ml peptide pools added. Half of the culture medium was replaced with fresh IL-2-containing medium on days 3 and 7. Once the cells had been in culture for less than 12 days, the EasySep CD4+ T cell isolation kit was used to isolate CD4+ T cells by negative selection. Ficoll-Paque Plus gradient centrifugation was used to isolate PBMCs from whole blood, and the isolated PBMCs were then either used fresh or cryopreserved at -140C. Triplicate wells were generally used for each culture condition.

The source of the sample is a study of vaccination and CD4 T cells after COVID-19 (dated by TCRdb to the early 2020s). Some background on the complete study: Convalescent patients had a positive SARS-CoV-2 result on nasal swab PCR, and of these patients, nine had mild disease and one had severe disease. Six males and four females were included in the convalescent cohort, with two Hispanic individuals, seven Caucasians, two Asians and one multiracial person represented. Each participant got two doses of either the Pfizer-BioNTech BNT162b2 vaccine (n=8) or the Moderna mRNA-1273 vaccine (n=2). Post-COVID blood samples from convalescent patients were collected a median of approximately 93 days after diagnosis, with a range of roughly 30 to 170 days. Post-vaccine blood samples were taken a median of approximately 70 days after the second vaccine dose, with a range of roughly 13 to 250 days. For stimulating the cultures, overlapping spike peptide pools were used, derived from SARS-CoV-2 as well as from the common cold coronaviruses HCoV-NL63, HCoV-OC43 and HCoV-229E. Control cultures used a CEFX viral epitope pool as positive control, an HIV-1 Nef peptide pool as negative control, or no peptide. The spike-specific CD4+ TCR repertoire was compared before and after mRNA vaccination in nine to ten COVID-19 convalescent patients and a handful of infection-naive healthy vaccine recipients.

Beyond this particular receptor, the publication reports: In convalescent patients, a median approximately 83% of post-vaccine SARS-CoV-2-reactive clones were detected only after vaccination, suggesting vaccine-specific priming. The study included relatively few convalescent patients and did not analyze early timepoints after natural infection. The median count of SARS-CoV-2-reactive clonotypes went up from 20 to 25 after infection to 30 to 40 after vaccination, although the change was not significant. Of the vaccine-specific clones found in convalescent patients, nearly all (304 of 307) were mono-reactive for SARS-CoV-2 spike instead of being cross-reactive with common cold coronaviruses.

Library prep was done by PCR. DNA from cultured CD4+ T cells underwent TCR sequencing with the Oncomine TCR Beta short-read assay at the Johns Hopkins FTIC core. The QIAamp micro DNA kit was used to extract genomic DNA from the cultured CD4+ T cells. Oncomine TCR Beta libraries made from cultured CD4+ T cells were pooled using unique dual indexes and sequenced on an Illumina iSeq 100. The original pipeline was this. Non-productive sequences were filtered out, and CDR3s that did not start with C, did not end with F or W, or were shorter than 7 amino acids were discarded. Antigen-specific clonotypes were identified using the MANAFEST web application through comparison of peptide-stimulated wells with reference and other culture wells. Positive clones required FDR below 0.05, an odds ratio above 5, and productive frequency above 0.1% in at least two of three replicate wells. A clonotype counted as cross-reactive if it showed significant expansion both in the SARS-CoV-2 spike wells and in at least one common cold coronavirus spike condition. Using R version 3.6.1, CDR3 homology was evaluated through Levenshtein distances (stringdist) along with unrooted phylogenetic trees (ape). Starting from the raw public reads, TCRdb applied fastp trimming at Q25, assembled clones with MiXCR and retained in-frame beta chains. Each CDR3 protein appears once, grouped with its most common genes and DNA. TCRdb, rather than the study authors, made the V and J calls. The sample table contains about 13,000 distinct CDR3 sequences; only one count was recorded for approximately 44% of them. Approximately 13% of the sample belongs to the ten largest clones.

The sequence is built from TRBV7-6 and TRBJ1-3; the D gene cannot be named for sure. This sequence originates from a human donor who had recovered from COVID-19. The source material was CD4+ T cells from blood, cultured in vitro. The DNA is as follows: TGTGCCAGCAGCTTAGGTTACTCTGGAAACACCATATATTTT. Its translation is CASSLGYSGNTIYF.